Included here is one TCR beta chain sequence, with context. Its antigen remains unidentified. The time point is: sample taken at primary tumor resection. Per the germline V gene, CDR1 is KGHSH and CDR2 is LQKENI. Trimming at V came to 4 bases and at J to 7 bases, leaving 10 bases not matched to a gene. This CDR3 is built from 15 residues. These data originate in a study of spatial heterogeneity in lung cancer. The wider study: Tumor-region counts of TCR transcripts tracked strongly with a T cell module score from matched bulk RNA-seq. The average appearance count of each unique TCR and UMI combination in raw reads was more than nine.

MiXCR, run by TCRdb on the 5' RACE reads, gives a single entry per CDR3 protein. The sample has about 30,000 distinct CDR3 sequences, about 7.6% seen once; the top ten hold around 25%. Findings and caveats of the study: The study found that expanded intratumoral alpha and beta TCR counts tracked tumor mutation counts.

The V gene is TRBV18, the J gene TRBJ1-5, with 7 bases matching TRBD1. The sample in question was lung tumor tissue, obtained at surgery. This clonotype was obtained from a male donor with early-stage non-small cell lung cancer. The CDR3 loop is CASSLGQTSGQPQHF. Here the CDR3 DNA reads TGTGCCAGCTCACTGGGACAGACGAGCGGCCAGCCCCAGCATTTT.